Below, 8 T cell receptor beta chains from the same sample are listed, as sequenced in a study of CD8+ T cells in alopecia areata. Sequencing used cDNA as its template, made by extracting RNA and reverse transcribing it. Assay used: immunoSEQ multiplex PCR; TCRdb lists only in-frame clones, some missing. There are about 130,000 clones in the sample; about 60% occur only once, and nearly 6.5% lies in the top ten. The specimen comprised CD4+ T cells sorted from blood, sampled at week 0. All receptors derive from a human donor with alopecia areata.

V usage is TRBV29-1 and J usage is TRBJ1-2; no definite D call. CDR1 is SQVTM and CDR2 is ANQGSEA in the germline V gene. V lost 4 bases to trimming and J lost 0 bases, with 9 bases between them. The CDR3 covers 13 residues. The CDR3 region is CSVVAAANYGYTF. In nucleotides, the CDR3 is TGCAGCGTTGTTGCGGCGGCTAACTATGGCTACACCTTC.

The chain combines TRBV5-1 with TRBJ1-2; D uncertain. Germline values: CDR1 SGHRS, CDR2 YFSETQ. The CDR3 covers 12 residues. Trimming stripped 3 bases from V and 9 bases from J, with 12 bases between. The CDR3 loop reads CASSSDSISYTF. Written as DNA, the CDR3 is TGCGCCAGCAGCTCGGACTCCATTAGCTACACCTTC.

The rearrangement uses TRBV11-2 and TRBJ2-3; maybe TRBD1 (5 bases). The CDR3 is 14 residues long. Per the germline V gene, CDR1 is SGHAT and CDR2 is FQNNGV. The V and J ends lost 1 base and 4 bases respectively, with 9 bases between them. The CDR3 DNA reads as TGTGCCAGCAGCTTAGCTATAGGGGCAGATACGCAGTATTTT. Encoded protein: CASSLAIGADTQYF. Variable domain in full (rest from reference TRBV11-2 and TRBJ2-3): EAGVAQSPRYKIIEKRQSVAFWCNPISGHATLYWYQQILGQGPKLLIQFQNNGVVDDSQLPKDRFSAERLKGVDSTLKIQPAKLEDSAVYLCASSLAIGADTQYFGPGTRLTVL.

The V gene is TRBV15, the J gene TRBJ1-5; no definite D call. Trimming took 1 base from V and 2 from J, leaving 6 bases between them. The germline V gene encodes CDR1 LNHNV and CDR2 YYDKDF (reference sequence). This CDR3 has 14 residues. The CDR3: CATSRGHGNQPQHF. CDR3 nucleotides: TGTGCCACCAGCAGAGGACACGGCAATCAGCCCCAGCATTTT.

This chain uses TRBV7-2 with TRBJ2-5, with 8 bases that match TRBD1. CDR3 size: 14 residues. Germline lookup yields CDR1 SGHTA and CDR2 FQGNSA. Germline trimming cut 3 bases from V and 5 bases from J; bases unmatched to any gene: 5. The CDR3 bases are TGTGCCAGCAGCTTTCAGGGGGCGGAGGAGACCCAGTACTTC. Translated, it gives CASSFQGAEETQYF.

As for this clone: This is likely a read error, given that the CDR3 carries no conserved phenylalanine or tryptophan at its end. The DNA is omitted, as the CDR3 cannot be located on it reliably, and the CDR3 follows TCRdb's listing. V usage is TRBV2 and J usage is TRBJ1-1. The CDR3 is 13 amino acids in total, end residues counted. Germline V lookup: CDR1 SNHLY, CDR2 FYNNEI. The CDR3 spells CASRGGGRSHILC.

V usage is TRBV7-2 and J usage is TRBJ2-1, with 14 bases that match TRBD2. V lost 1 base, J lost 7 bases, and 3 bases stayed unmatched. From germline, CDR1 is SGHTA and CDR2 FQGNSA. The CDR3 consists of 16 residues. Here the CDR3 reads CASSLGLAGGQNEQFF. DNA of the CDR3: TGTGCCAGCAGCTTAGGACTAGCGGGGGGGCAGAATGAGCAGTTCTTC.

The DNA of the CDR3 is TGTGCCAGCAGTCCGACCCAGATCTACGAGCAGTACTTC. This encodes CASSPTQIYEQYF. The rearrangement uses TRBV27 and TRBJ2-7; D uncertain. Looked up from germline, CDR1 is MNHEY and CDR2 is SMNVEV (reference sequence). The ends were cut back, 5 bases at V and 3 bases at J, with 11 bases in the middle. The CDR3 consists of 13 residues.